This T cell receptor (beta chain) was identified in a study of T cells after yellow fever vaccination. This clonotype occurred a few times. CDR3 length: 16 amino acids. After removal of 3 bases from V and 4 bases from J, the junction contained 7 bases not matched to a gene. Germline V gene lookup returns CDR1 SGHTA and CDR2 FQGNSA. One entry per CDR3 protein, called by TCRdb with MiXCR from the 5' RACE reads. This table has some 340,000 distinct CDR3 sequences, around 11% appearing once. The sample was CD4+ T cells sorted from PBMCs, taken 45 days after the yellow fever booster vaccination. This chain uses TRBV7-2 with TRBJ2-1; TRBD2 agrees at 9 bases. This TCR was sampled from a man between 18 and 35 years old who received the YFV17D yellow fever vaccine. CDR3: CASSFVAGERYNEQFF. The CDR3 DNA reads TGTGCCAGCAGCTTTGTAGCGGGGGAGAGGTACAATGAGCAGTTCTTC.